This T cell receptor (beta chain) was retrieved from a study of T-cell memory formation after mild COVID-19. The study's findings and limits: CD4+ contracting clones lay mainly in CM and EM, CD8+ ones in EMRA.

TCRdb passed the 5' RACE reads through MiXCR, listing each CDR3 protein once. The sample has 150,000 to 200,000 distinct CDR3 sequences; around a third are singletons. This clonotype was detected only a few times. Its target is not known. This sequence was found in an adult woman who had mild COVID-19 (a few samples of this study predate the infection). Cell type and time point are not known. Material: PBMCs or a T cell subset sorted from them (not recorded which).

This CDR3 reads CASSLDFETQYF. In nucleotides, the CDR3 is TGTGCCAGCAGTTTAGATTTCGAGACCCAGTACTTC. This rearrangement joins TRBV12-3 or TRBV12-4 to TRBJ2-5; D gene unclear. Trimming stripped 1 base from V and 5 bases from J, with 5 bases between. CDR3 length: 12 residues.